The entry that follows covers one TCR beta chain sequence. The antigen remains unidentified. The data belong to a study of cytomegalovirus exposure and HLA in healthy donors. General study points: The authors enumerated over 150 TCR beta chains as linked to cytomegalovirus. Reported results showed that the classifier diagnosed cytomegalovirus status with high specificity and sensitivity.

The protocol was immunoSEQ multiplex PCR, while the TCRdb copy is restricted to in-frame clones and leaves out a portion. The profile shows 150,000 to 250,000 clones, around 83% of them singletons. This CDR3 is 12 amino acids long. Per the germline V gene, CDR1 is SGDLS and CDR2 is YYNGEE. The junction had 5 bases not matched to a gene; V was cut back by 3 bases and J by 12 bases. This chain joins TRBV9 and TRBJ2-1, with 8 bases lining up with TRBD2. Material for sequencing was PBMCs. The clonotype comes from a woman aged 25 to 39 in good health and CMV-seropositive. CDR3 loop: CASSGQAGAQFF. The CDR3 nucleotides read TGTGCCAGCAGCGGTCAAGCGGGAGCGCAGTTCTTC.